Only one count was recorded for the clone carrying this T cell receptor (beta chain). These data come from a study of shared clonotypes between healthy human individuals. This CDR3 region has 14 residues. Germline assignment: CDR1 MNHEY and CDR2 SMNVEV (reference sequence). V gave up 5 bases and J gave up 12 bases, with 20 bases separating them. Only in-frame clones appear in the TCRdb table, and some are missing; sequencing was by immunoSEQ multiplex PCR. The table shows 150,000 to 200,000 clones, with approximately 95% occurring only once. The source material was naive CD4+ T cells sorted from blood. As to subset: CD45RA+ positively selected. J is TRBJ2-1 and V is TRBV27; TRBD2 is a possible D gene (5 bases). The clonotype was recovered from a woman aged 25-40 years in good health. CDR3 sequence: CASSGSRGPAGQFF. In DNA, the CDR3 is TGTGCCAGCAGTGGGTCTCGCGGGCCAGCCGGGCAGTTCTTC.